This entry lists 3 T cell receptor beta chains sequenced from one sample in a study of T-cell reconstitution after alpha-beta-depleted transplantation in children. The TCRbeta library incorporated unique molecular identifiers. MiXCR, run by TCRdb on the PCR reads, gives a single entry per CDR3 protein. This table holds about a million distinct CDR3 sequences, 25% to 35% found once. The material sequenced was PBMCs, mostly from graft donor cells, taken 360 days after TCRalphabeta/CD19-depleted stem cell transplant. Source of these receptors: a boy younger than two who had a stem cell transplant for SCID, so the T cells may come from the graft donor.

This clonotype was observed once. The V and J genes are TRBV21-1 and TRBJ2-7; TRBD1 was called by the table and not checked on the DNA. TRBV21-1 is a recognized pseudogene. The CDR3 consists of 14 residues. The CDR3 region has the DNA TGTGCCAGCAGCCCCTCCAGGGGGCGTAGGGAGCAGTACTTC. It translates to CASSPSRGRREQYF.

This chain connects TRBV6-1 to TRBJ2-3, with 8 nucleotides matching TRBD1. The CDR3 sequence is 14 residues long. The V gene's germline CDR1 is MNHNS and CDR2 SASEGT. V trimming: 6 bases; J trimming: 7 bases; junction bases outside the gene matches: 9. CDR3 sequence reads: CASRPDRVVNTQYF. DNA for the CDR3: TGTGCCAGCAGACCGGACAGGGTTGTGAATACGCAGTATTTT.

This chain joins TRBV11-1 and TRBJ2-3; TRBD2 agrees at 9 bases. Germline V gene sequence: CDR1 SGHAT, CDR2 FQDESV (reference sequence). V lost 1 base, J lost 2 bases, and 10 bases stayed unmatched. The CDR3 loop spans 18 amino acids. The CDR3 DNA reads TGTGCCAGCAGCTTAGAATGGCTAGCGGGGCCCCCCACAGATACGCAGTATTTT. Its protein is CASSLEWLAGPPTDTQYF.